The TCR beta chain under discussion was sequenced for a study of beta chain features in type 1 diabetes. Overall study findings and caveats: Shorter templates might be favored by PCR, and equally so in patients and in controls. Moderate yet significant TCRB CDR3 shortening was seen in Type 1 diabetes patients in all four CD4+ subsets.

The CDR3 runs 14 residues. V was clipped by 9 bases and J by 0 bases, with 12 bases between them. CDR1 is ENHRY, CDR2 SYGVKD, per germline. This clone was picked up many times. The target antigen is unknown. Once sorted, every population was more than 95% pure. Investigators reverse transcribed all isolated RNA, so they sequenced expressed TCRB transcripts. Libraries were prepared by immunoSEQ multiplex PCR; TCRdb keeps only in-frame clonotypes and omits some of them. The data contain over 500,000 clones, about a sixth of them singletons. The chain carries TRBV10-3 and TRBJ2-1, with D maybe TRBD1 (5 bases). The sequenced material came from naive CD4+ T cells from blood. The sequence came from a man aged 18 to 30 in good health. The CDR3 sequence is CAMKAGRSYNEQFF. The CDR3 DNA reads as TGTGCCATGAAAGCAGGGCGCTCCTACAATGAGCAGTTCTTC.